The 31 T cell receptor beta chains below all came from one sample that was sequenced in a study of shared T cell receptors in the human thymus. Assay: immunoSEQ multiplex PCR; the TCRdb copy retains only in-frame clones and omits some. Among about 540,000 clones listed, 78% were seen once. The sample was also reused in another study, on human thymus T cells.

Source material: thymocytes. The receptors here all came from a boy younger than two with a congenital heart defect.

This chain connects TRBV11-2 to TRBJ2-7, with TRBD2 identical over 7 bases. CDR1 is SGHAT and CDR2 is FQNNGV in the germline V gene. The CDR3 is made up of 15 amino acids. V lost 0 bases and J lost 5; bases outside the gene matches: 7. The CDR3 DNA sequence: TGTGCCAGCAGCTTAGAACCCAGCGGGATTCACGAGCAGTACTTC. It encodes CASSLEPSGIHEQYF.

This clone came up a few times. The chain links TRBV19 to TRBJ1-2, with 9 bases aligning to TRBD1. The CDR3 has 16 residues. V was clipped by 8 bases and J by 8 bases; unmatched bases: 18. Germline V gives CDR1 LNHDA, CDR2 SQIVND (reference sequence). DNA of the CDR3: TGTGCCAGTGCCGATCTCCGGGGACAGGGAGATGGAGGCTACACCTTC. Translating it yields CASADLRGQGDGGYTF.

This clone appeared a single time. This chain joins TRBV11-2 and TRBJ2-1; TRBD2 aligns across 8 bases. This CDR3 region has 17 residues. With V trimmed by 0 bases and J by 3 bases, 7 bases remained unmatched. Germline values: CDR1 SGHAT, CDR2 FQNNGV. The CDR3, as DNA: TGTGCCAGCAGCTTAGATCATGAGCGGGAGAGCTACAATGAGCAGTTCTTC. This gives the protein CASSLDHERESYNEQFF.

This chain links TRBV12-5 with TRBJ2-3; 8 bases line up with TRBD2. The V gene's germline CDR1 is LGHNT and CDR2 FRNRAP. There are 18 residues in the CDR3. With V trimmed by 1 base and J by 2 bases, 11 bases remained unmatched. In DNA, the CDR3 is TGTGCTAGTGGTTTGGCCCGGAGGAGCGGGAGCTACACAGATACGCAGTATTTT. Protein product: CASGLARRSGSYTDTQYF.

The genes are TRBV11-2 and TRBJ2-5; tentatively, D is TRBD2 (6 bases). This CDR3 has 15 amino acids. Deletions cut 5 bases from V and 5 bases from J, with 18 bases between. Germline values: CDR1 SGHAT, CDR2 FQNNGV. The CDR3 region has the DNA TGTGCCAGCAGCGGAGGGTGGCACCCCGAGGAGACCCAGTACTTC. Encoded protein: CASSGGWHPEETQYF.

The chain uses TRBV7-8 and TRBJ2-5; a weak D match, TRBD1 (6 bases). The length of the CDR3 is 16 residues. V dropped 5 bases and J dropped 2 bases, with 18 bases sitting between them. Germline CDR1 reads SGHVS; CDR2 reads FQNEAQ. CDR3 sequence: CASSPPGPGTQETQYF. The DNA of the CDR3 is TGTGCCAGCAGCCCCCCGGGGCCTGGGACACAAGAGACCCAGTACTTC.

This chain links TRBV23-1 with TRBJ2-1; TRBD1 aligns across 7 bases. TRBV23-1 is designated an ORF whose function remains uncertain. CDR3 size: 11 residues. V lost 10 bases to trimming and J lost 5 bases; unmatched junction nucleotides: 2. Written as DNA, the CDR3 is TGCGCCATCGGACAGGACAATGAGCAGTTCTTC. Translating it yields CAIGQDNEQFF.

This chain links TRBV25-1 with TRBJ1-2, with TRBD1 matching over 7 bases. With V trimmed by 5 bases and J by 6 bases, 12 bases remained unmatched. Germline V CDR1 and CDR2: MGHDK, SYGVNS. CDR3 length: 15 residues. The CDR3 reads CASSKGGWAFNGYTF. Written as DNA, the CDR3 is TGTGCCAGCAGTAAAGGGGGCTGGGCCTTTAATGGCTACACCTTC.

The chain links TRBV7-9 to TRBJ1-1, with D possibly TRBD1 on 5 matching bases. The CDR3 length is 16 residues. V gave up 0 bases and J gave up 0 bases, with 11 bases separating them. The V gene's germline CDR1 is SEHNR and CDR2 FQNEAQ (reference sequence). CDR3 region: CASSLADTSLNTEAFF. The DNA for the CDR3 is TGTGCCAGCAGCTTAGCGGACACAAGTTTGAACACTGAAGCTTTCTTT.

CDR3 coding DNA: TGTGCCAGCAGTGTGCGGGAGCCCCGAGGGACAGATACGCAGTATTTT. The encoded protein is CASSVREPRGTDTQYF. V usage is TRBV6-1 and J usage is TRBJ2-3, with 7 bases that match TRBD2. The CDR3 has 16 residues. V lost 4 bases, J lost 3 bases, and 10 bases stayed unmatched. CDR1 is MNHNS, CDR2 SASEGT, per germline.

The V call is TRBV4-2, the J call TRBJ2-7; possible D gene TRBD2, 5 bases. The CDR3 spans 13 residues. Germline CDR1 and CDR2: LGHNA and YNFKEQ. V lost 0 bases to trimming and J lost 6 bases, with 9 bases between them. The CDR3 region is CASSQDTRGEQYF. The CDR3 DNA is TGTGCCAGCAGCCAAGATACCCGGGGCGAGCAGTACTTC.

The V call is TRBV15, the J call TRBJ2-5, with D possibly TRBD1 on 5 matching bases. Germline V lookup: CDR1 LNHNV, CDR2 YYDKDF (reference sequence). V was shortened by 0 bases and J by 5 bases, with 16 bases between the two germline ends. The CDR3 covers 16 residues. The CDR3 nucleotides read TGTGCCACCAGCAGAGATAAGGGGCCCTGTGGGGAGACCCAGTACTTC. Protein: CATSRDKGPCGETQYF.

V gene TRBV6-4 combines with J gene TRBJ1-4, with D perhaps TRBD1 (6 bases). Trimming removed 6 bases from V and 4 bases from J, with 12 bases in between. The CDR3 runs to 14 residues. Looked up from germline, CDR1 is MRHNA and CDR2 is SNTAGT. DNA for the CDR3: TGTGCCAGCAGGGTGAAGACAGGTAATGAAAAACTGTTTTTT. Its protein is CASRVKTGNEKLFF.

This chain connects TRBV30 to TRBJ2-7; D perhaps matches TRBD1 (6 bases). The length of the CDR3 is 14 residues. Germline CDR1 reads GTSNPN; CDR2 reads SVGIG (reference sequence). Trimming left V 4 bases short and J 0 bases short, with 13 bases between. CDR3 residues: CAWMRGSLSYEQYF. The CDR3 DNA follows: TGTGCCTGGATGAGGGGGTCCCTCTCCTACGAGCAGTACTTC.

The count of this clone is one. This rearrangement joins TRBV30 to TRBJ2-7, with TRBD2 matching 11 bases. The CDR3 spans 16 residues. Per the germline V gene, CDR1 is GTSNPN and CDR2 is SVGIG (reference sequence). Trimming removed 4 bases from V and 4 bases from J; junction bases left unmatched: 12. CDR3 protein: CAWTKPTSGSRYEQYF. The DNA of the CDR3 is TGTGCCTGGACGAAGCCCACTAGCGGGAGTCGGTACGAGCAGTACTTC.

V is TRBV11-2 and J is TRBJ2-1; TRBD2 agrees at 13 bases. The V and J ends lost 11 bases and 5 bases, in that order; junction bases with no gene match: 3. CDR1 is SGHAT and CDR2 is FQNNGV in the germline V gene. CDR3 length equals 13 residues. DNA of the CDR3: TGTGCCTCTGGACTAGCGGGGGACAATGAGCAGTTCTTC. It translates to CASGLAGDNEQFF.

The chain combines TRBV27 with TRBJ1-4; D gene unclear. The CDR3 covers 14 residues. With 6 bases removed from V and 0 bases from J, the gap between germline ends came to 8 bases. Germline V gene data show CDR1 as MNHEY and CDR2 as SMNVEV (reference sequence). CDR3 amino acids: CASRHPATNEKLFF. As DNA, the CDR3 is TGTGCCAGCAGACACCCTGCAACTAATGAAAAACTGTTTTTT.

The rearrangement links TRBV10-3 to TRBJ2-2; no clear D. This CDR3 has 17 amino acids. Germline V gives CDR1 ENHRY, CDR2 SYGVKD. V lost 0 bases, J lost 1 base, and 12 bases lay in between. CDR3 region: CAISESFGGVNTGELFF. The CDR3 nucleotides read TGTGCCATCAGTGAGTCGTTCGGCGGAGTGAACACCGGGGAGCTGTTTTTT.

The chain joins TRBV4-1 to TRBJ2-1; 7 positions agree with TRBD2. Per germline, CDR1 MGHRA and CDR2 YSYEKL. This CDR3 is 17 amino acids long. J gave up 6 bases and V 1 base, and 12 bases lay outside the gene matches. The DNA for the CDR3 is TGCGCCAGCAGCCAAGGCATCGCCGGGAGGTTCCCCAATGAGCAGTTCTTC. This sequence encodes CASSQGIAGRFPNEQFF.

The chain has TRBV4-2 and TRBJ2-1; 9 bases align to TRBD2. Germline assignment: CDR1 LGHNA and CDR2 YNFKEQ. V trimming: 0 bases; J trimming: 10 bases; junction bases outside the gene matches: 19. The CDR3 extends over 19 amino acids. The CDR3 protein is CASSQDPPSGTSSSAEQFF. For the CDR3, the DNA is TGTGCCAGCAGCCAAGATCCCCCCTCCGGGACTAGCTCAAGTGCAGAGCAGTTCTTC.

This clone was seen only a few times. This chain connects TRBV4-3 to TRBJ2-1; D might be TRBD2 (6 bases). This CDR3 has 17 amino acids. V lost 3 bases, J lost 1 base, and 16 bases lay in between. From germline, CDR1 is LGHNA and CDR2 YSLEER. The CDR3 protein is CASSQEGPPGSYNEQFF. For the CDR3, the DNA is TGCGCCAGCAGCCAGGAGGGACCGCCAGGGTCCTACAATGAGCAGTTCTTC.

The chain uses TRBV10-3 and TRBJ2-7; 8 positions match TRBD2. Per germline, CDR1 ENHRY and CDR2 SYGVKD. The V gene end was trimmed by 1 base and the J gene end by 3 bases; junction bases not matched to a gene: 2. The CDR3 is made up of 14 amino acids. DNA of the CDR3: TGTGCCATCAGTGAGTGGCGGGGGGACTACGAGCAGTACTTC. Its protein is CAISEWRGDYEQYF.

This clone has only one observation. This chain uses TRBV5-1 with TRBJ2-7; D might be TRBD1 (6 bases). V was cut by 0 bases and J by 1 base, with 11 bases left in between. Looked up from germline, CDR1 is SGHRS and CDR2 is YFSETQ. This CDR3 is built from 15 residues. CDR3 sequence: CASSLGTEFSYEQYF. For the CDR3, the DNA is TGCGCCAGCAGCTTGGGGACAGAGTTTTCCTACGAGCAGTACTTC.

V is TRBV19 and J is TRBJ2-5; 11 bases match TRBD2. Germline V gives CDR1 LNHDA, CDR2 SQIVND (reference sequence). J was trimmed by 4 bases and V by 7 bases; bases with no gene match: 8. This CDR3 contains 15 residues. The DNA of the CDR3 is TGTGCCAGTAATCGACTAGCGGGAAGTGGAGAGACCCAGTACTTC. Protein: CASNRLAGSGETQYF.

The gene calls are TRBV6-4 and TRBJ2-2; TRBD2 matches 8 bases. CDR1 is MRHNA, CDR2 SNTAGT, per germline. This CDR3 is built from 15 residues. V shed 6 bases and J 7 bases; nucleotides not matched to a gene: 10. CDR3 bases: TGTGCCAGCAGAAGGACTAGCCGGTGGAGCGGGGAGCTGTTTTTT. Translated, it gives CASRRTSRWSGELFF.

The chain couples TRBV4-1 to TRBJ2-2; TRBD1 aligns across 8 bases. CDR1 is MGHRA, CDR2 YSYEKL, per germline. The CDR3 spans 16 residues. Trimming took 0 bases from V and 5 from J; bases not matched to a gene: 5. The CDR3 DNA reads TGCGCCAGCAGCCAAGAATGGACAGGGTTTACCGGGGAGCTGTTTTTT. Protein: CASSQEWTGFTGELFF.

The chain has TRBV4-3 and TRBJ2-1; no clear D. The V gene's germline CDR1 is LGHNA and CDR2 YSLEER. The CDR3 is 17 amino acids. Trimming stripped 0 bases from V and 7 bases from J, with 19 bases between. The CDR3 DNA sequence: TGCGCCAGCAGCCAAGATGCGGTCGTTCCGGGTGGGAATGAGCAGTTCTTC. Residues: CASSQDAVVPGGNEQFF.

This clone has more than one count but fewer than ten. The CDR3 spells CASSSAGNTEAFF. The CDR3 DNA reads TGTGCCAGCAGCTCCGCAGGGAACACTGAAGCTTTCTTT. The chain employs TRBV7-9 and TRBJ1-1; no firm D call. Germline CDR1 is SEHNR and CDR2 is FQNEAQ (reference sequence). This CDR3 is built from 13 residues. Trimming pared 4 bases from V and 1 base from J, leaving 7 bases between.

A few counts support this clone. The chain combines TRBV27 with TRBJ2-3; D is perhaps TRBD2 (5 bases). Germline V gene data show CDR1 as MNHEY and CDR2 as SMNVEV (reference sequence). The V and J ends lost 6 bases and 3 bases respectively, with 19 bases between them. The CDR3 has 16 amino acids. This chain's CDR3 is CASSPRVGRLTDTQYF. The CDR3 nucleotides read TGTGCCAGCAGCCCCCGGGTAGGGAGATTAACAGATACGCAGTATTTT.

The chain combines TRBV15 with TRBJ2-7, with 10 bases lining up with TRBD2. V was pared by 1 base and J by 0 bases, with 3 bases of the junction left unmatched. The CDR3 runs 16 residues. Germline V gene sequence: CDR1 LNHNV, CDR2 YYDKDF (reference sequence). CDR3 coding DNA: TGTGCCACCAGCAGAGTGAGCGGGAGGGCCTCCTACGAGCAGTACTTC. This encodes CATSRVSGRASYEQYF.

Only a few counts were recorded for this clone. The chain couples TRBV2 to TRBJ2-7; D is possibly TRBD2 (5 bases). There are 17 residues in the CDR3. The germline gives CDR1 SNHLY, CDR2 FYNNEI. The V gene lost 8 bases and the J gene lost 2 bases, with 25 bases spanning the gap. CDR3 sequence reads: CASANDSTRGNTYEQYF. Written as DNA, the CDR3 is TGTGCCAGCGCCAACGACTCGACCCGGGGTAATACCTACGAGCAGTACTTC.